This T cell receptor (beta chain) was retrieved from a study of blood T cell repertoires in COVID-19. Study as a whole: Samples came from the United States, Italy and Spain, spanning acute and convalescent COVID-19.

Germline V CDR1 and CDR2: MNHEY, SVGEGT. V dropped 0 bases and J dropped 4 bases, with 12 bases sitting between them. This CDR3 has 15 amino acids. This clone appeared a few times. Libraries were prepared by immunoSEQ multiplex PCR; TCRdb keeps only in-frame clonotypes and omits some of them. The table lists approximately 170,000 clones, 70% to 90% of them singletons. Sequencing was done on a sample of peripheral blood. This clonotype was obtained from a woman in her seventies with acute or convalescent COVID-19. The J gene is TRBJ1-2, the V gene TRBV6-2 or TRBV6-3; no reliable D call. CDR3 residues: CASSYSSQLAYGYTF. As DNA, the CDR3 is TGTGCCAGCAGTTACTCTTCGCAGTTGGCCTATGGCTACACCTTC.